Below, 21 T cell receptor beta chains from the same sample are listed, as sequenced in a study of chemoradiotherapy in HPV16-positive cancers. Clones were read by immunoSEQ multiplex PCR, and TCRdb kept only the in-frame ones, dropping some. The table lists over 150 clones, 80% to 95% of them singletons, with 8% to 10% in the top ten. The sample consisted of tumor tissue, taken from a patient who underwent chemoradiotherapy. The receptors shown here come from a human donor with HPV-associated anogenital cancer.

This clone was seen once. The V call is TRBV30, the J call TRBJ1-1, with 9 bases lining up with TRBD1. The germline CDR1 and CDR2 sequences are GTSNPN and SVGIG (reference sequence). Trimming took 4 bases from V and 7 from J; bases not matched to a gene: 13. The CDR3 sequence is 15 residues long. CDR3 nucleotides: TGTGCCTGGATCTTCGATTCGGGACAGGGTCTTGAAGCTTTCTTT. This encodes CAWIFDSGQGLEAFF. The full variable domain, with the rest looked up from reference TRBV30 and TRBJ1-1, is SQTIHQWPATLVQPVGSPLSLECTVEGTSNPNLYWYRQAAGRGLQLLFYSVGIGQISSEVPQNLSASRPQDRQFILSSKKLLLSDSGFYLCAWIFDSGQGLEAFFGQGTRLTVV.

This chain joins TRBV4-1 and TRBJ1-4; D is unclear. Trimming took 6 bases from V and 7 from J, leaving 15 bases between them. The germline V gene encodes CDR1 MGHRA and CDR2 YSYEKL. This CDR3 has 14 residues. The CDR3, as DNA: TGCGCCAGCAGGTCCTCCCTGCGAGTTGAAAAACTGTTTTTT. Amino acids: CASRSSLRVEKLFF.

This sequence joins TRBV18 and TRBJ1-1; D is unclear. The CDR3 has 13 amino acids. CDR1 is KGHSH and CDR2 is LQKENI in the germline V gene. Trimming cost V 4 bases and J 1 base, with 7 bases left between them. Here the CDR3 reads CASSRAANTEAFF. The CDR3 nucleotides read TGTGCCAGCTCACGGGCGGCGAACACTGAAGCTTTCTTT.

This clone was observed once. CDR3 protein: CASSSSTENYGYTF. As DNA, the CDR3 is TGTGCCAGCAGCTCCTCGACAGAGAACTATGGCTACACCTTC. The chain joins TRBV5-5 to TRBJ1-2; possible D gene TRBD1, 5 bases. This CDR3 is 14 amino acids long. The V gene's germline CDR1 is SGHKS and CDR2 YYEKEE (reference sequence). Trimming removed 3 bases at V and 2 bases at J, with 11 bases between.

This clone has just one count. V is TRBV29-1 and J is TRBJ2-7; a weak D match, TRBD2 (6 bases). CDR1 and CDR2 (germline): SQVTM, ANQGSEA. Trimming shortened V by 5 bases and J by 2 bases, and 13 bases separated the two germline ends. This CDR3 is built from 13 residues. This CDR3 reads CSVTTSSAYEQYF. The CDR3 nucleotides are TGCAGCGTTACGACTAGTTCAGCCTACGAGCAGTACTTC.

The chain combines TRBV19 with TRBJ1-5, with D maybe TRBD1 (5 bases). The CDR3 covers 13 residues. From germline, CDR1 is LNHDA and CDR2 SQIVND (reference sequence). The ends were cut back, 5 bases at V and 7 bases at J, with 12 bases in the middle. This CDR3 reads CASSVPPGQPQHF. The CDR3 coding sequence is TGTGCCAGTAGTGTCCCTCCAGGGCAGCCCCAGCATTTT.

The genes are TRBV4-2 and TRBJ2-7; a weak D match, TRBD2 (6 bases). The CDR3 loop spans 14 amino acids. The V end was cut by 0 bases, the J end by 7 bases, with 13 bases between. Germline V gene sequence: CDR1 LGHNA, CDR2 YNFKEQ. CDR3 amino acids: CASSQERLAREQYF. In DNA, the CDR3 is TGTGCCAGCAGCCAAGAGCGGCTAGCGCGGGAGCAGTACTTC.

This clone turned up a few times. V and J are TRBV27 and TRBJ2-3, with TRBD2 identical over 12 bases. The germline V gene encodes CDR1 MNHEY and CDR2 SMNVEV (reference sequence). CDR3 length: 17 amino acids. The ends lost 4 bases at V and 6 bases at J; junction bases unmatched: 11. The CDR3 nucleotides read TGTGCCAGCAGTTCCACTCGGACTAGCGGGGCGGGGGATACGCAGTATTTT. It is translated as CASSSTRTSGAGDTQYF.

V usage is TRBV27 and J usage is TRBJ2-7; D may match TRBD1 or TRBD2 (5 bases each). This CDR3 spans 13 amino acids. The germline V gene has CDR1 MNHEY and CDR2 SMNVEV (reference sequence). The V gene lost 0 bases and the J gene lost 6 bases, with 9 bases spanning the gap. The CDR3 is CASSLSGALEQYF. The CDR3 coding sequence is TGTGCCAGCAGTTTATCCGGGGCTCTCGAGCAGTACTTC.

The chain couples TRBV7-8 to TRBJ2-7; 8 nucleotides agree with TRBD2. CDR3 length: 16 amino acids. CDR1 is SGHVS, CDR2 FQNEAQ, per germline. V trimming: 2 bases; J trimming: 3 bases; junction bases outside the gene matches: 9. CDR3 sequence: CASSLRAGGVGYEQYF. The DNA of the CDR3 is TGTGCCAGCAGCTTAAGGGCGGGAGGAGTTGGCTACGAGCAGTACTTC. The full variable domain, completed using reference TRBV7-8 and TRBJ2-7, is GAGVSQSPRYKVAKRGQDVALRCDPISGHVSLFWYQQALGQGPEFLTYFQNEAQLDKSGLPSDRFFAERPEGSVSTLKIQRTQQEDSAVYLCASSLRAGGVGYEQYFGPGTRLTVT.

This rearrangement joins TRBV18 to TRBJ2-5, with unresolved D. Germline CDR1 KGHSH, CDR2 LQKENI. CDR3 length: 14 residues. V lost 1 base and J 5 bases, leaving 11 bases between the germline ends. The CDR3 DNA is TGTGCCAGCTCACCACGATCGGGTTCGGAGACCCAGTACTTC. Its translation: CASSPRSGSETQYF.

Comments on this clone: Other DNA sequences in this specimen translate into the identical CDR3. The chain is built from TRBV6-6 and TRBJ1-1, with 7 bases matching TRBD1. Germline V CDR1 and CDR2: MNHNY, SVGAGI (reference sequence). The CDR3 spans 12 residues. With V trimmed by 7 bases and J by 10 bases, 9 bases remained unmatched. The CDR3 nucleotides are TGTGCCAGCACCAACGTAAGGGGGCGAGCTTTCTTT. Its translation: CASTNVRGRAFF.

The chain joins TRBV2 to TRBJ1-2; D ambiguous. CDR3 length equals 12 residues. Trimming shortened V by 6 bases and J by 0 bases, and 5 bases separated the two germline ends. Germline assignment: CDR1 SNHLY and CDR2 FYNNEI. CDR3: CASSRSNYGYTF. The CDR3 nucleotides read TGTGCCAGCAGCAGGTCTAACTATGGCTACACCTTC.

This chain joins TRBV7-9 and TRBJ1-5; 7 bases match TRBD1. J was trimmed by 2 bases and V by 5 bases; bases with no gene match: 6. CDR1 SEHNR and CDR2 FQNEAQ come from the germline V gene (reference sequence). The CDR3 contains 15 residues. The CDR3 reads CASSHTGAGNQPQHF. CDR3 DNA sequence: TGTGCCAGCAGCCACACAGGGGCCGGCAATCAGCCCCAGCATTTT.

The chain is built from TRBV18 and TRBJ1-2; D possibly corresponds to TRBD1 (6 bases). There are 16 residues in the CDR3. Trimming took off 0 bases at V and 4 bases at J, with 15 bases between the two ends. In germline, CDR1 is KGHSH, CDR2 LQKENI. CDR3 in DNA: TGTGCCAGCTCACCACCAACACAGGGATCTGGCTATGGCTACACCTTC. It encodes CASSPPTQGSGYGYTF.

The chain uses TRBV30 and TRBJ2-5; TRBD1 matches 9 bases. CDR1 and CDR2 from the germline V gene are GTSNPN and SVGIG (reference sequence). The V and J ends lost 3 bases and 2 bases, in that order; junction bases with no gene match: 4. The length of the CDR3 is 14 residues. The CDR3 nucleotides are TGTGCCTGGAGCTCGGGGACAGGGCAAGAGACCCAGTACTTC. The encoded protein is CAWSSGTGQETQYF.

The chain combines TRBV5-1 with TRBJ2-5; D is unresolved. CDR1 SGHRS and CDR2 YFSETQ come from the germline V gene. The V end was cut by 0 bases, the J end by 4 bases, with 10 bases between. The CDR3 is 14 residues long. Here the CDR3 DNA reads TGCGCCAGCAGCTTGGAGGCAGCCCTAGAGACCCAGTACTTC. Its protein is CASSLEAALETQYF.

The rearrangement uses TRBV7-3 and TRBJ2-5; D may be TRBD2 (5 bases). The germline V and J ends were trimmed by 5 bases and 5 bases, with 18 bases remaining between them. Germline CDR1 and CDR2: SGHTA and FQGTGA. This CDR3 has 15 residues. CDR3 in DNA: TGTGCCAGCAGCCCCGGGTATGGCGGGCGGGAGACCCAGTACTTC. It translates to CASSPGYGGRETQYF. The whole variable domain, remainder taken from reference TRBV7-3 and TRBJ2-5, is GAGVSQTPSNKVTEKGKYVELRCDPISGHTALYWYRQSLGQGPEFLIYFQGTGAADDSGLPNDRFFAVRPEGSVSTLKIQRTERGDSAVYLCASSPGYGGRETQYFGPGTRLLVL.

V usage is TRBV7-9 and J usage is TRBJ2-7; D is uncertain. Germline V gene data show CDR1 as SEHNR and CDR2 as FQNEAQ (reference sequence). V was clipped by 1 base and J by 6 bases, with 7 bases between them. The CDR3 has 12 amino acids. DNA for the CDR3: TGTGCCAGCAGCTTAGATTCCCCCGAGCAGTACTTC. Protein sequence: CASSLDSPEQYF.

The rearrangement joins TRBV10-3 to TRBJ2-2; D might be TRBD2 (5 bases). The CDR3 loop spans 16 amino acids. The V end was cut by 6 bases, the J end by 0 bases, with 14 bases between. Germline lookup yields CDR1 ENHRY and CDR2 SYGVKD. The CDR3 region has the DNA TGTGCCATCAGCCCCTCAGCGGCTTCGAACACCGGGGAGCTGTTTTTT. It codes for CAISPSAASNTGELFF.

The chain has TRBV5-1 and TRBJ2-3; D ambiguous. Germline CDR1 reads SGHRS; CDR2 reads YFSETQ. The CDR3 loop spans 14 amino acids. The V gene lost 0 bases and the J gene lost 4 bases, with 9 bases spanning the gap. In DNA, the CDR3 is TGCGCCAGCAGCTTGGGGTCTCGGGCAGATACGCAGTATTTT. This codes for CASSLGSRADTQYF.